This TCR beta chain was profiled in a study of T cells after yellow fever vaccination. Study details: When fractions had low cell numbers, they were prepared with SMART-Seq v4 Ultra Low Input.

The table lists this clonotype with many counts. Its antigen is not known. The ends were cut back, 2 bases at V and 5 bases at J, with 16 bases in the middle. This CDR3 contains 15 residues. Germline assignment: CDR1 SGHRS and CDR2 YFSETQ. MiXCR, applied by TCRdb to the 5' RACE reads, yields one record per CDR3 protein. The data show approximately 150,000 distinct CDR3 sequences, 7.7% seen once. Study outcomes and limitations: Reappearing after the booster were most of the clones from primary vaccination (roughly 95% CD4, 85% to 90% CD8).

This TCR was sampled from a man between 25 and 39 years old who received the YFV17D yellow fever vaccine. Sample: CD4+ T cells sorted from PBMCs, taken 5 days after the yellow fever booster vaccination. The chain is built from TRBV5-1 and TRBJ2-5; D is uncertain. CDR3 sequence: CASSFPTGVGETQYF. CDR3 in DNA: TGCGCCAGCAGCTTCCCCACCGGAGTGGGGGAGACCCAGTACTTC.